The present T cell receptor (beta chain) was sequenced within a study of cytotoxic CD8 clonotypes in ibrutinib-treated CLL (dated by TCRdb to about 2021). General notes on the study: The cohort included roughly 15 treatment-naive and approximately eleven relapsed/refractory patients; 17 to 18 were IGHV unmutated. Partial responses were observed in 24 patients and complete responses in 2; after a median follow-up of 68 months, remission was maintained in approximately 14 patients and progression was observed in roughly twelve. The response samples were drawn at a median of approximately 11 months into treatment, with a range of about 6 to 36 months. On average, each sample yielded some 250,000 productive templates and around 98,000 productive rearrangements. Of the 90 or so participants in the trial, approximately 25 had longitudinal samples available. Cryopreserved peripheral blood mononuclear cells were obtained prior to treatment, at the time of response, and at either disease progression or sustained remission.

V lost 0 bases and J lost 7 bases, and the count of bases not matched to a germline gene is 9. Based on the germline V gene, the CDR1 and CDR2 sequences are ENHRY and SYGVKD. From its cysteine to its phenylalanine, the CDR3 spans 16 amino acids. The DNA shown is the 48-base CDR3, in frame from base 1. Concerning this clone: There is no known antigen for this receptor. Base qualities are not provided; no much larger clone lies one nucleotide away.

General conclusions and limits of the study: Public clonotypes were rare and either shrank or stayed stable during treatment, and the rise in clonality at ibrutinib response reflected expansion of private clonotypes. At baseline, clonality was higher than in age-matched healthy donors and showed a strong correlation with circulating CD8+ T-cell counts. Clonality rose at ibrutinib response, remained stable during sustained remission, and dropped back toward baseline at progression. Sampling times were not matched between sustained-remission and progressing patients, and lymph node repertoires were not studied.

The goal of deep resolution MiSeq sequencing was a depth between 1 in 1 million and 1 in 200,000 T cells, and coverage averaged 10x per clonotype. The immunoSEQ hsTCRB Kit was used to generate the TCR beta libraries. From the authors' description of their analysis: Data were analyzed with ImmunoSEQ Data Assistant and ImmunoSEQ Analyzer, with V, D and J genes assigned per IMGT definitions. Clonality, which ranges from 0 to 1, was calculated by subtracting the normalized Shannon entropy of productive rearrangement frequencies from one. Only overrepresented clonotypes making up at least 0.05% of the repertoire of each patient were included in the public clonotype analysis. Fewer than 15 age-matched healthy donor repertoires from immuneACCESS served as clonality controls. TCRdb took this table from immuneACCESS and kept in-frame rearrangements with V and J called. Such tables lack part of the clones; where checked against another copy, unresolved V genes explain under half of the gap, and the rest is unexplained. For V, J and clone size, that table is used; D and trimming come from the DNA. The sample contains fewer than 90,000 clones, approximately 86% of them found a single time. In total, the top ten clones hold around 5% of the sample.

Approximately 2 micrograms of genomic DNA were extracted from cryopreserved PBMCs for TCR beta library preparation. Longitudinal blood samples from CLL patients on ibrutinib monotherapy underwent high-throughput TCR beta sequencing. The patients took part in an open-label, single-center phase 2 trial of ibrutinib monotherapy. The V and J segments used are TRBV10-3 and TRBJ1-1; 9 bases in the junction line up with TRBD1. The starting material was PBMCs, obtained before ibrutinib treatment. The source of this sequence is a human donor with chronic lymphocytic leukemia. The CDR3 here reads CAISESGQGPQSEAFF. The nucleotide sequence is given as TGTGCCATCAGTGAGTCAGGACAGGGGCCACAAAGTGAAGCTTTCTTT.